This T cell receptor beta chain derives from a study of Graves' ophthalmopathy and Graves' hyperthyroidism. Whole-study findings and limits: Using a 13-signature model, the authors split ophthalmopathy from stable hyperthyroidism, with roughly 90% sensitivity and 75% to 82% specificity.

The sequenced template was RNA, covering the TCR beta CDR3 region. Second-round multiplex PCR came after first-round RT-PCR with HTBI primers. TCRdb re-called the multiplex PCR reads through MiXCR, storing one row per CDR3 protein. The sample comprises 300,000 to 500,000 distinct CDR3 sequences, less than 20% of which are singletons, and 7% rests with the top ten. Thyroid ultrasound, orbital computed tomography, TRAb, serum thyroxine and clinical symptoms formed the basis of diagnosis. In germline, CDR1 is MNHEY, CDR2 SVGEGT. The CDR3 has 12 residues. Of note for this clonotype: What it recognizes is unknown. A read error may produce the germline difference seen at one junction end.

V and J are TRBV6-2 or TRBV6-3 and TRBJ1-2, with D perhaps matching TRBD1 (5 bases). Sequenced sample: peripheral blood. The receptor comes from a woman younger than 30 with stable Graves' hyperthyroidism. CDR3 region: CASSYLTDPQAF. CDR3 sequence (DNA): TGTGCCAGCAGTTACCTCACCGATCCACAGGCCTTC.